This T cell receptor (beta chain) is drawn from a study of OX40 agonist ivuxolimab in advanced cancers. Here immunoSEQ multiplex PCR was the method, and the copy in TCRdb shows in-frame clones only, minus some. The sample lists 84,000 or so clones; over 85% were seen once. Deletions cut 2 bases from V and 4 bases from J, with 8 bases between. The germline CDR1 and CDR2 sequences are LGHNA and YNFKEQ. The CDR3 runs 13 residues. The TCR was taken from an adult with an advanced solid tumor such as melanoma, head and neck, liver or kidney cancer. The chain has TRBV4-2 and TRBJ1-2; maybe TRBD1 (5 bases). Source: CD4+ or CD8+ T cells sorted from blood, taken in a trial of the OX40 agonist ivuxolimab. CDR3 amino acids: CASSQQGPYGYTF. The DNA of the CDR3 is TGTGCCAGCAGCCAACAGGGACCCTATGGCTACACCTTC.